This T cell receptor beta chain was observed in a study of shared clonotypes between healthy human individuals. Study details: For every donor, three CD4 naive, three CD4 memory, two CD8 naive and one CD8 memory plates were used. Overall study findings and caveats: Some clonotypes were shared by all four sorted-subset donors, while others were not shared. The non-shared ones had lower generation probabilities than the shared ones.

Per the authors' pipeline: From ImmunoSEQ came sequences covering only the junction and carrying no quality scores, so filtering differed. Sequencing used immunoSEQ multiplex PCR; TCRdb keeps in-frame clones, though not all of them. The D gene and trimming were derived from the DNA, and the V and J assignments and clone size from that table. The sample holds fewer than 1 million clones, about 96% seen once. About this clone: Its antigen remains unidentified. The junction differs from germline at one of its ends, possibly a read error.

The CDR3 loop spans 15 amino acids. CDR1 is SSHAT, CDR2 FNYEAQ, per germline (reference sequence). CD45RO-negative CD8 cells positively selected for CCR7 made up the naive population, which excluded terminally differentiated effector memory CD45RA+ cells. Sequencing used naive CD8+ T cells sorted from blood. This sequence originates from a young man in good health. The J gene is TRBJ2-1, the V gene TRBV7-7; 8 nucleotides agree with TRBD1. DNA of the CDR3: TGTGCTAGCAGCCGCGGACAGGGTAACACCAATGAGCAGTTCTTC. Encoded protein: CASSRGQGNTNEQFF.